This T cell receptor (beta chain) was observed in a study of blood T cell repertoires in COVID-19. Background on the study: PBMCs, B-cell-depleted T cells, or T cells were the source of the cDNA or gDNA that made up the material.

Assay: immunoSEQ multiplex PCR; the TCRdb copy retains only in-frame clones and omits some. The table includes about 160,000 clones, about four fifths detected once. Losses at the gene ends were 3 bases for V and 7 bases for J; bases not matched to a gene: 17. Germline lookup yields CDR1 KGHSH and CDR2 LQKENI. This CDR3 spans 17 amino acids. Participants reported their clinical history, and cohort assignment relied on those reports. The J gene is TRBJ2-7, the V gene TRBV18; 8 bases are a match to TRBD2. The source of this sequence is a woman aged 55-70 years who had recovered from COVID-19. Sequenced sample: PBMCs or T cells enriched from blood (not recorded which). CDR3 region: CASSPRMQTGRGNEQYF. Here the CDR3 DNA reads TGTGCCAGCTCACCCCGCATGCAGACCGGGAGGGGAAATGAGCAGTACTTC.